Listed here are 28 T cell receptor beta chains from one sample, sequenced in a study of vaccination and CD4 T cells after COVID-19. What these receptors recognize is not known. As for treatment: roughly 11-day PBMC culture with coronavirus spike peptide pools or control peptides (ViraFEST assay). Cultured CD4+ T-cell DNA underwent Oncomine TCR Beta short-read sequencing. Using its own MiXCR run on the PCR reads, TCRdb lists one record per CDR3 protein. Among approximately 15,000 distinct CDR3 sequences, approximately 26% were seen once, and the ten largest hold 20% to 25%. The sequencing sample was made of cultured CD4+ T cells from blood. Every receptor here comes from a human donor with COVID-19.

This clonotype was seen a handful of times. The gene calls are TRBV11-1 and TRBJ2-2; 11 positions match TRBD2. The length of the CDR3 is 20 residues. In germline, CDR1 is SGHAT, CDR2 FQDESV (reference sequence). V lost 3 bases and J lost 3; bases outside the gene matches: 15. The CDR3 region has the DNA TGTGCCAGCAGCTTTGGGGCCCTAGCGGGGGGAATAGGTGACACCGGGGAGCTGTTTTTT. It is translated as CASSFGALAGGIGDTGELFF.

By sample share, this clonotype is medium-sized. The chain joins TRBV19 to TRBJ1-5; D gene ambiguous. Trimming pared 2 bases from V and 7 bases from J, leaving 6 bases between. The CDR3 covers 12 residues. The germline V gene has CDR1 LNHDA and CDR2 SQIVND (reference sequence). CDR3 nucleotide sequence: TGTGCCAGTAGTATAAAAGGGCAGCCCCAGCATTTT. Its translation: CASSIKGQPQHF. The full variable domain, with the rest looked up from reference TRBV19 and TRBJ1-5, is DGGITQSPKYLFRKEGQNVTLSCEQNLNHDAMYWYRQDPGQGLRLIYYSQIVNDFQKGDIAEGYSVSREKKESFPLTVTSAQKNPTAFYLCASSIKGQPQHFGDGTRLSIL.

This rearrangement joins TRBV11-1 to TRBJ1-1; D uncertain. With 0 bases removed from V and 0 bases from J, the gap between germline ends came to 11 bases. The CDR3 covers 16 residues. CDR1 and CDR2 from the germline V gene are SGHAT and FQDESV (reference sequence). In DNA, the CDR3 is TGTGCCAGCAGCTTAGCGAGCGGATTCATGAACACTGAAGCTTTCTTT. Translation: CASSLASGFMNTEAFF.

V usage is TRBV6-5 and J usage is TRBJ2-7; D perhaps matches TRBD1 (7 bases). The CDR3 is 15 residues long. Germline-derived CDR1 and CDR2 are MNHEY and SVGAGI. The V end lost 4 bases, the J end lost 6 bases, and 19 bases lay between the germline ends. The CDR3 DNA reads TGTGCCAGCAGTTCGTCAGGGGGGAAGGCCGCCGAGCAGTACTTC. Amino acids: CASSSSGGKAAEQYF.

V and J are TRBV29-1 and TRBJ1-4; D not resolved. The V end lost 6 bases, the J end lost 8 bases, and 13 bases lay between the germline ends. The germline V gene has CDR1 SQVTM and CDR2 ANQGSEA. The CDR3 spans 12 residues. The CDR3 region is CSVGRVGEKLFF. The CDR3 region has the DNA TGCAGCGTCGGTAGAGTGGGCGAAAAACTGTTTTTT.

There are a few counts of this clonotype. This chain joins TRBV5-3 and TRBJ1-1; tentatively, D is TRBD1 (5 bases). TRBV5-3 is treated as an ORF (open reading frame) with a function not yet certain. V was pared by 3 bases and J by 7 bases, with 16 bases between. The CDR3 loop spans 14 amino acids. CDR3 amino acids: CARSWGREDNEAFF. The CDR3 DNA reads TGTGCCAGAAGCTGGGGCAGGGAAGATAATGAAGCTTTCTTT.

There are a few counts of this clonotype. The chain couples TRBV6-2 or TRBV6-3 to TRBJ2-7; 9 bases fit TRBD1. This CDR3 has 15 amino acids. Per germline, CDR1 MNHEY and CDR2 SVGEGT. J gave up 3 bases and V 2 bases, and 5 bases lay outside the gene matches. CDR3 sequence reads: CASSYLSTGGYEQYF. The CDR3, as DNA: TGTGCCAGCAGTTACCTCTCGACAGGGGGCTACGAGCAGTACTTC.

The V call is TRBV10-3, the J call TRBJ1-3; D remains ambiguous. This CDR3 is built from 16 residues. The V end was cut by 0 bases, the J end by 0 bases, with 9 bases between. The germline CDR1 and CDR2 sequences are ENHRY and SYGVKD. The CDR3 nucleotides are TGTGCCATCAGTGAGTCTGGCATTGGCTCTGGAAACACCATATATTTT. Its translation is CAISESGIGSGNTIYF.

V gene TRBV5-8 combines with J gene TRBJ2-1; TRBD1 aligns across 8 bases. This CDR3 region has 15 residues. CDR1 is SGHTS and CDR2 is YDEGEE in the germline V gene. Unmatched junction bases numbered 7, after V lost 0 bases and J lost 8 bases. In nucleotides, the CDR3 is TGTGCCAGCAGCTTGGGGGCGACAGGGGTCGATGAGCAGTTCTTC. This sequence encodes CASSLGATGVDEQFF.

This clonotype was seen once. The chain combines TRBV6-1 with TRBJ1-3; unclear D gene. Germline V gene lookup returns CDR1 MNHNS and CDR2 SASEGT. V lost 8 bases to trimming and J lost 8 bases, with 19 bases between them. This CDR3 has 14 residues. CDR3 nucleotide sequence: TGTGCCAGCGGATCGGAAAAAAAGGCATACACCATATATTTT. Translated: CASGSEKKAYTIYF.

V gene TRBV5-4 combines with J gene TRBJ1-2; TRBD1 aligns across 7 bases. J gave up 4 bases and V 4 bases, and 7 bases lay outside the gene matches. Germline assignment: CDR1 SGHNT and CDR2 YYREEE (reference sequence). The CDR3 runs to 14 residues. The CDR3 coding sequence is TGTGCCAGCAGCCTCGGACAGGAAATCTATGGCTACACCTTC. Encoded protein: CASSLGQEIYGYTF.

This clonotype has a handful of counts. The chain joins TRBV2 to TRBJ2-7; tentatively, D is TRBD1 (6 bases). V lost 6 bases and J lost 1, with 13 bases in between. From germline, CDR1 is SNHLY and CDR2 FYNNEI. This CDR3 is built from 14 residues. The CDR3 reads CASRADRPSYEQYF. Here the CDR3 DNA reads TGTGCCAGCAGGGCTGACAGGCCTTCCTACGAGCAGTACTTC.

This chain joins TRBV7-9 and TRBJ2-3, with TRBD1 as a possible D gene (5 bases). There are 15 residues in the CDR3. The V and J ends lost 5 bases and 1 base respectively, with 13 bases between them. Germline CDR1 SEHNR, CDR2 FQNEAQ (reference sequence). The CDR3 region has the DNA TGTGCCAGCAGCCAACGAGACAGTGGCACAGATACGCAGTATTTT. The encoded protein is CASSQRDSGTDTQYF.

This chain connects TRBV29-1 to TRBJ2-1; D not resolved. Germline loops: CDR1 SQVTM, CDR2 ANQGSEA. V was clipped by 6 bases and J by 3 bases, with 12 bases between them. CDR3 length: 13 amino acids. CDR3 loop: CSVRPAGYNEQFF. The CDR3 DNA reads TGCAGCGTCCGCCCGGCAGGCTACAATGAGCAGTTCTTC.

The DNA of the CDR3 is TGTGCCAGCAGAATTAGCGGAACCACAGATACGCAGTATTTT. Protein sequence: CASRISGTTDTQYF. This chain connects TRBV12-3 or TRBV12-4 to TRBJ2-3; perhaps TRBD2 as D (6 bases). The CDR3 extends over 14 amino acids. Between the trimmed V and J ends, which lost 6 bases and 2 bases, there was a span of 12 bases.

In this sample, this clonotype turned up a few times. J is TRBJ2-5 and V is TRBV12-3 or TRBV12-4; 7 positions agree with TRBD1. Unmatched junction bases numbered 7, after V lost 4 bases and J lost 5 bases. The CDR3 is 14 residues long. CDR3 loop: CASSSTGPGETQYF. The CDR3 DNA reads as TGTGCCAGCAGTTCGACAGGGCCCGGGGAGACCCAGTACTTC.

The chain combines TRBV18 with TRBJ1-6; 7 bases map to TRBD1. Germline V gene data show CDR1 as KGHSH and CDR2 as LQKENI. The CDR3 loop spans 15 amino acids. V lost 3 bases and J lost 8; bases outside the gene matches: 7. CDR3 bases: TGTGCCAGCTCACCGAACCAGGGGGTTGATTCACCCCTCCACTTT. It specifies CASSPNQGVDSPLHF.

This clonotype was recorded a few times. The chain joins TRBV5-4 to TRBJ2-7; the D gene is possibly TRBD1 (6 bases). There are 15 residues in the CDR3. V was trimmed by 4 bases and J by 1 base, leaving 15 bases between them. The germline V gene encodes CDR1 SGHNT and CDR2 YYREEE (reference sequence). The CDR3 region is CASSRGGSESYEQYF. CDR3 DNA sequence: TGTGCCAGCAGCCGAGGGGGTAGCGAATCCTACGAGCAGTACTTC.

This clonotype was seen only a few times. This chain links TRBV6-1 with TRBJ2-3; 7 bases agree with TRBD1. This CDR3 is 17 amino acids long. V shed 4 bases and J 1 base; nucleotides not matched to a gene: 11. CDR1 and CDR2 from the germline V gene are MNHNS and SASEGT. DNA of the CDR3: TGTGCCAGCAGTGCCACCTCAGGGGGAAGGGGCACAGATACGCAGTATTTT. This translates into CASSATSGGRGTDTQYF.

The chain recombines TRBV4-2 with TRBJ1-2; 12 bases fit TRBD1. V was pared by 0 bases and J by 2 bases, with 7 bases of the junction left unmatched. The CDR3 covers 18 residues. Germline V CDR1 and CDR2: LGHNA, YNFKEQ. This chain's CDR3 is CASSQDRGGQGANYGYTF. DNA of the CDR3: TGTGCCAGCAGCCAAGATCGTGGGGGACAGGGGGCCAACTATGGCTACACCTTC.

The rearrangement uses TRBV11-3 and TRBJ2-4, with D maybe TRBD2 (6 bases). With 4 bases removed from V and 3 bases from J, the gap between germline ends came to 13 bases. The germline V gene encodes CDR1 SGHNT and CDR2 YENEEA. The CDR3 sequence is 15 residues long. The CDR3 sequence: CASSSYRESKNIQYF. The CDR3, as DNA: TGTGCCAGCAGCTCTTACCGGGAGAGCAAAAACATTCAGTACTTC. Using reference TRBV11-3 and TRBJ2-4 for the parts outside the CDR3, the full variable domain is EAGVVQSPRYKIIEKKQPVAFWCNPISGHNTLYWYLQNLGQGPELLIRYENEEAVDDSQLPKDRFSAERLKGVDSTLKIQPAELGDSAVYLCASSSYRESKNIQYFGAGTRLSVL.

The rearrangement joins TRBV19 to TRBJ2-7; weak D call: TRBD2 (5 bases). Germline CDR1 LNHDA, CDR2 SQIVND (reference sequence). The CDR3 has 13 residues. Deletions cut 5 bases from V and 2 bases from J, with 10 bases between. The CDR3 region is CASSYLGAYEQYF. DNA of the CDR3: TGTGCCAGTAGTTATTTGGGAGCCTACGAGCAGTACTTC.

The chain has TRBV19 and TRBJ1-5; D possibly corresponds to TRBD1 (5 bases). Germline V CDR1 and CDR2: LNHDA, SQIVND (reference sequence). The germline V and J ends were trimmed by 5 bases and 3 bases, with 23 bases remaining between them. The CDR3 runs to 18 residues. CDR3 amino acids: CASSPTMGGLGNNQPQHF. The CDR3 nucleotides read TGTGCCAGTAGTCCCACGATGGGGGGGTTAGGAAACAATCAGCCCCAGCATTTT.

This clonotype appeared a few times. CDR3 DNA: TGTGCCAGCAGTTTAAAGTACAGGGGGAGTTCACCCCTCCACTTT. It specifies CASSLKYRGSSPLHF. The V gene is TRBV6-7, the J gene TRBJ1-6, with 8 bases that match TRBD1. TRBV6-7 is labeled an ORF, and its function is uncertain. The CDR3 contains 15 residues. V was clipped by 4 bases and J by 9 bases; unmatched bases: 8.

The chain is built from TRBV27 and TRBJ2-7; D uncertain. The germline V gene encodes CDR1 MNHEY and CDR2 SMNVEV (reference sequence). This CDR3 comprises 12 residues. Trimming cost V 7 bases and J 4 bases, with 11 bases left between them. The CDR3 DNA follows: TGTGCCAGCACTCCAAAGTGGTACGAGCAGTACTTC. It translates to CASTPKWYEQYF.

V and J are TRBV5-5 and TRBJ2-5; TRBD1 agrees at 8 bases. The CDR3 runs 15 residues. Germline-derived CDR1 and CDR2 are SGHKS and YYEKEE (reference sequence). Germline trimming cut 5 bases from V and 2 bases from J; bases unmatched to any gene: 8. CDR3 loop: CASRQGTGVQETQYF. The CDR3 region has the DNA TGTGCCAGCAGGCAAGGGACAGGTGTACAAGAGACCCAGTACTTC.

The chain recombines TRBV10-3 with TRBJ1-6, with D hard to call. CDR1 and CDR2 (germline): ENHRY, SYGVKD. The CDR3 has 12 amino acids. V dropped 4 bases and J dropped 6 bases, with 4 bases sitting between them. In DNA, the CDR3 is TGTGCCATCAGTGGGACTAATTCACCCCTCCACTTT. Its protein product is CAISGTNSPLHF.

CDR3 in amino acids: CAIFGRQEDSNQPQHF. The CDR3 DNA reads as TGTGCCATCTTTGGGAGACAGGAGGATAGCAATCAGCCCCAGCATTTT. V gene TRBV10-3 combines with J gene TRBJ1-5, with a weak D call TRBD1 (6 bases). CDR3 length: 16 amino acids. Germline lookup yields CDR1 ENHRY and CDR2 SYGVKD. V was pared by 8 bases and J by 0 bases, with 17 bases between.